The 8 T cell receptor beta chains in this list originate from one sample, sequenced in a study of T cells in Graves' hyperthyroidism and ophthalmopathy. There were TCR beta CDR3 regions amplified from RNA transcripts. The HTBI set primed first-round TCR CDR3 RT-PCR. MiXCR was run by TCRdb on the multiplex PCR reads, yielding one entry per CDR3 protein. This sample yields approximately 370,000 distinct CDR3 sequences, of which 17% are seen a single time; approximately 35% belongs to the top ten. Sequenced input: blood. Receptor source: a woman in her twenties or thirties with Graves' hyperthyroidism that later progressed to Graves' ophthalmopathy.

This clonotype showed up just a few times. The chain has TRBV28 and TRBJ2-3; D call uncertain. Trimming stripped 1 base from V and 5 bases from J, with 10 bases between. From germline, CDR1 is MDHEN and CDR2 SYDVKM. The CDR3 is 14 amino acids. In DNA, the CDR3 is TGTGCCAGCAGTTTATCGACACCGGGAGATACGCAGTATTTT. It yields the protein CASSLSTPGDTQYF.

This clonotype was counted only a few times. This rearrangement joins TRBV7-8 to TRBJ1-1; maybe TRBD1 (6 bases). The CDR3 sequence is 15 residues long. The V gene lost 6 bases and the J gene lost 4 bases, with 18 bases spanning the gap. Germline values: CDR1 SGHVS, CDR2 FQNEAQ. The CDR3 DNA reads TGTGCCAGCAGTCCCCTGAGGACAGCAGGCACTGAAGCTTTCTTT. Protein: CASSPLRTAGTEAFF. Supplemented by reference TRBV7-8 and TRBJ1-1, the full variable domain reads GAGVSQSPRYKVAKRGQDVALRCDPISGHVSLFWYQQALGQGPEFLTYFQNEAQLDKSGLPSDRFFAERPEGSVSTLKIQRTQQEDSAVYLCASSPLRTAGTEAFFGQGTRLTVV.

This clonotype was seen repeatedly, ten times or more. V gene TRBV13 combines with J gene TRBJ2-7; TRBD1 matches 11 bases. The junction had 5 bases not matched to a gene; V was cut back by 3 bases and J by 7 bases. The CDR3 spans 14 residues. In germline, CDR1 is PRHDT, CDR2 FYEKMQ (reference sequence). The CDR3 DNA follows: TGTGCCAGCAGCTTTGGACAGGGGGCGCTTGAGCAGTACTTC. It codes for CASSFGQGALEQYF.

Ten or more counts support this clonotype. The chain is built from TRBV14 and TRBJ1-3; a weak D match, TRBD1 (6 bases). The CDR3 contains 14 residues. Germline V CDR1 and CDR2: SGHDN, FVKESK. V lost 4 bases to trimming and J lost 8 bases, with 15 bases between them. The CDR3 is CASSPWTALDTIYF. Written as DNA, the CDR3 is TGTGCCAGCAGCCCCTGGACAGCGTTAGACACCATATATTTT.

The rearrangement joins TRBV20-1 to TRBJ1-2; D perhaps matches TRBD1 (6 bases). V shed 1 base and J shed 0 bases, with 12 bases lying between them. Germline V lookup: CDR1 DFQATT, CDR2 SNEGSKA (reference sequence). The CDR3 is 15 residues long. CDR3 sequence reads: CSARGRDIANYGYTF. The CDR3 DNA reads TGCAGTGCTAGAGGCCGGGACATAGCTAACTATGGCTACACCTTC.

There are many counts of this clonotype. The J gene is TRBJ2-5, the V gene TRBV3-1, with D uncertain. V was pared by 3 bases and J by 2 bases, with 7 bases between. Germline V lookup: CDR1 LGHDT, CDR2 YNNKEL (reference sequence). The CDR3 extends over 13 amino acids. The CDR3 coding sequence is TGTGCCAGCAGCCATTTTAGACAAGAGACCCAGTACTTC. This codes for CASSHFRQETQYF.

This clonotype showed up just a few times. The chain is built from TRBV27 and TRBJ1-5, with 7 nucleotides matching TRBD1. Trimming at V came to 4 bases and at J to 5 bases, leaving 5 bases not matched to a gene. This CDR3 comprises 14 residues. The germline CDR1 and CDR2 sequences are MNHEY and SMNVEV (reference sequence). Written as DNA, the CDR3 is TGTGCCAGCAGTTCACAGGGGAGGCATCAGCCCCAGCATTTT. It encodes CASSSQGRHQPQHF.

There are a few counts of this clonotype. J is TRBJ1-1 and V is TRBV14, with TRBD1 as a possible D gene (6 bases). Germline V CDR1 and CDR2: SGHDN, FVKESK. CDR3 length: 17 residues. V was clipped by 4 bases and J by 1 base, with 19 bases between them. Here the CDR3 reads CASSPPGTNFGNTEAFF. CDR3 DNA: TGTGCCAGCAGCCCTCCCGGGACAAACTTTGGGAACACTGAAGCTTTCTTT.